A single sample gave rise to the 3 T cell receptor beta chains below, sequenced in a study of metastatic and nonmetastatic thyroid tumors. TCRdb re-called the PCR reads with MiXCR. The table includes tens of thousands of clones, about a sixth detected once. Thyroid surgery took place with no prior treatment in any patient. Sequences were obtained from blood. Source of these receptors: a male donor with papillary thyroid cancer or a benign thyroid nodule (not recorded which). Some clones in this sample may be carry-over from other donors' samples.

This clone was observed many times. The chain joins TRBV9 to TRBJ2-1; 7 bases are shared with TRBD2. This CDR3 has 17 amino acids. Germline V gene lookup returns CDR1 SGDLS and CDR2 YYNGEE. The junction had 8 bases not matched to a gene; V was cut back by 1 base and J by 1 base. The CDR3 here is CASSVSAAGVSYNEQFF. In DNA form, the CDR3 reads TGTGCCAGCAGCGTATCGGCGGCGGGAGTTTCCTACAATGAGCAGTTCTTC.

V is TRBV11-2 and J is TRBJ2-1, with TRBD2 matching 8 bases. Germline V lookup: CDR1 SGHAT, CDR2 FQNNGV. The CDR3 loop spans 16 amino acids. V trimming: 5 bases; J trimming: 9 bases; junction bases outside the gene matches: 15. CDR3 loop: CASSPTTSERKSEQFF. The CDR3 nucleotides read TGTGCCAGCAGCCCTACGACTAGCGAGAGGAAGAGTGAGCAGTTCTTC.

The gene calls are TRBV5-1 and TRBJ1-3; D gene unclear. Germline CDR1 reads SGHRS; CDR2 reads YFSETQ. The CDR3 spans 13 residues. Deletions cut 2 bases from V and 8 bases from J, with 11 bases between. As DNA, the CDR3 is TGCGCCAGCAGCTTAGGTACACCCGACACCATATATTTT. Amino acids: CASSLGTPDTIYF.